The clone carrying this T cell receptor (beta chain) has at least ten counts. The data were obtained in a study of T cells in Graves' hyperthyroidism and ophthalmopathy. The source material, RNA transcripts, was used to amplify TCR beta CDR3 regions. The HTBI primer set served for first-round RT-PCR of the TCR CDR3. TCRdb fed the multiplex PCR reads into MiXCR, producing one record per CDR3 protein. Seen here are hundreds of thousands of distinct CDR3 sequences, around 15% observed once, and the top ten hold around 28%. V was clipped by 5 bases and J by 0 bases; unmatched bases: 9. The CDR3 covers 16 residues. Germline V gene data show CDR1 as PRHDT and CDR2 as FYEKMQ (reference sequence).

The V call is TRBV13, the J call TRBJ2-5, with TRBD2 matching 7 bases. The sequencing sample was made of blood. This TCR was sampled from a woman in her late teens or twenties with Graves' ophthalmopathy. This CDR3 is CASSVRTSGYQETQYF. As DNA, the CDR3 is TGTGCCAGCAGCGTTCGGACTAGTGGGTACCAAGAGACCCAGTACTTC.